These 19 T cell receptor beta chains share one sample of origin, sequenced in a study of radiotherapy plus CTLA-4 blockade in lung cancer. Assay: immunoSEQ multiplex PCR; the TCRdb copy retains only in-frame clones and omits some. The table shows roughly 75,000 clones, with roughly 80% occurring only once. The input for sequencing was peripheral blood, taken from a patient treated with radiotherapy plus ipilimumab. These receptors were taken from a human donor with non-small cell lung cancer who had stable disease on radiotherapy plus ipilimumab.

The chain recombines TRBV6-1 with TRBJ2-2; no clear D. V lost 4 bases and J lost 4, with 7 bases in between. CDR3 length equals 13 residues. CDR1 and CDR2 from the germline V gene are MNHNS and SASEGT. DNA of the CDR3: TGTGCCAGCAGTGTAAAAGCCACCGGGGAGCTGTTTTTT. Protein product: CASSVKATGELFF.

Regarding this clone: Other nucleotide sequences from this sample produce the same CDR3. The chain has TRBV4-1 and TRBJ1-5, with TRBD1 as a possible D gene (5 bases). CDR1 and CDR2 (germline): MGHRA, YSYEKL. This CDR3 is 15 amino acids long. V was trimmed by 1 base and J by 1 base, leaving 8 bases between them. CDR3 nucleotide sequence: TGCGCCAGCAGCCAAGCCTGGGGGAGCAATCAGCCCCAGCATTTT. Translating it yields CASSQAWGSNQPQHF.

This chain's CDR3 is CASSDVWGEGGYTF. In nucleotides, the CDR3 is TGTGCCAGCAGTGATGTGTGGGGGGAGGGTGGCTACACCTTC. V gene TRBV6-1 combines with J gene TRBJ1-2, with a possible D match to TRBD1 (5 bases). V lost 3 bases to trimming and J lost 7 bases, with 15 bases between them. CDR1 MNHNS and CDR2 SASEGT come from the germline V gene. The CDR3 has 14 amino acids.

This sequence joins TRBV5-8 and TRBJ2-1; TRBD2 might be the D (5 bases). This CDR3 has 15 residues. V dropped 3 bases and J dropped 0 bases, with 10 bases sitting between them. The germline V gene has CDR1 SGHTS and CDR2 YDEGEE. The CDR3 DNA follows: TGTGCCAGCAGCTCACCTACTAGCTCCTACAATGAGCAGTTCTTC. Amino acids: CASSSPTSSYNEQFF.

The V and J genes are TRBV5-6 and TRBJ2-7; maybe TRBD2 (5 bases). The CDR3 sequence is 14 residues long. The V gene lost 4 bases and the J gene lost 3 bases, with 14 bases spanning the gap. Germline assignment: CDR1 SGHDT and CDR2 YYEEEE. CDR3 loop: CASSAGGGDYEQYF. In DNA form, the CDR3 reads TGTGCCAGCAGCGCGGGCGGAGGAGACTACGAGCAGTACTTC.

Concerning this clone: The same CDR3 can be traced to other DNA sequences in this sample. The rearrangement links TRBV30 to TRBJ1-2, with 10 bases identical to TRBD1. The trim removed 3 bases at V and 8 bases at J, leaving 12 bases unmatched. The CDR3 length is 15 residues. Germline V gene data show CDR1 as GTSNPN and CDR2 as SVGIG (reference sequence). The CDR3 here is CAWRMDRGVSHGYTF. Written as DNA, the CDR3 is TGTGCCTGGAGAATGGACAGGGGGGTATCTCACGGCTACACCTTC.

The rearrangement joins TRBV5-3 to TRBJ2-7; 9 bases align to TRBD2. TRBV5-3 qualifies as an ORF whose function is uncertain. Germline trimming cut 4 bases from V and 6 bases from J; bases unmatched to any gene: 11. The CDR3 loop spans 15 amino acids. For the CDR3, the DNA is TGTGCCAGAAGCCCCTCTTCTAGCGGGGTCCTCGAGCAGTACTTC. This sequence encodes CARSPSSSGVLEQYF.

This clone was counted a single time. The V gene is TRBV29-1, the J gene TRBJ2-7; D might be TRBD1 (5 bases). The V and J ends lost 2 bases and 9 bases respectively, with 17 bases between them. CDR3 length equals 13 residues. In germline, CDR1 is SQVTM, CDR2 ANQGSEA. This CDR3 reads CSVESGAAPGQYF. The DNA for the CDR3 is TGCAGCGTTGAATCTGGGGCCGCCCCAGGGCAGTACTTC.

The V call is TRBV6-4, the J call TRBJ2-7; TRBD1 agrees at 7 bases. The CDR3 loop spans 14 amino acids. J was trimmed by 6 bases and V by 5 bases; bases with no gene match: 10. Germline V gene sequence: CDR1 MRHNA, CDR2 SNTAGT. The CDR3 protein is CASSTWTGVSEQYF. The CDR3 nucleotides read TGTGCCAGCAGTACTTGGACAGGTGTCTCCGAGCAGTACTTC.

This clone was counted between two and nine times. CDR3 amino acids: CASSQEQQGDEKLFF. The CDR3 nucleotides read TGTGCCAGCAGCCAAGAACAACAGGGGGATGAAAAACTGTTTTTT. This rearrangement joins TRBV4-2 to TRBJ1-4, with 8 bases identical to TRBD1. The CDR3 length is 15 residues. The germline V gene has CDR1 LGHNA and CDR2 YNFKEQ. Trimming at V came to 0 bases and at J to 6 bases, leaving 3 bases not matched to a gene.

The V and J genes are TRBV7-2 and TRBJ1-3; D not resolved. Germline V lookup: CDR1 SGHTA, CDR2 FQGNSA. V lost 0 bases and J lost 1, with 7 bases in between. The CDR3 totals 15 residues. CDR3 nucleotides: TGTGCCAGCAGCTTAGCTTACGGTTCTGGAAACACCATATATTTT. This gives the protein CASSLAYGSGNTIYF.

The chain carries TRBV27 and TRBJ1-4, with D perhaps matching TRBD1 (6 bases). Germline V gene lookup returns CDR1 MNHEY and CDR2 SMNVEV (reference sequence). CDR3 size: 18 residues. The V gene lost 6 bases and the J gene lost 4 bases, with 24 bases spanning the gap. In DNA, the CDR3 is TGTGCCAGCAGCGAAGGGGGGGGGCGCGGGAGGATTAATGAAAAACTGTTTTTT. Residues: CASSEGGGRGRINEKLFF.

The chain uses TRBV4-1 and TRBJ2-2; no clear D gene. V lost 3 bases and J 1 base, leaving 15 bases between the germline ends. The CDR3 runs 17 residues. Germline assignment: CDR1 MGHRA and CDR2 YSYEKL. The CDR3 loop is CASSQANMGLNTGELFF. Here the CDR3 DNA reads TGCGCCAGCAGCCAGGCAAACATGGGGTTGAACACCGGGGAGCTGTTTTTT.

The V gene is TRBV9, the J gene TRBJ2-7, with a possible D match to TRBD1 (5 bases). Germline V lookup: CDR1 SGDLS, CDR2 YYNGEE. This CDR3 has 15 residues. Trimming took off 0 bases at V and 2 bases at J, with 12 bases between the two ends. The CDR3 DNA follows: TGTGCCAGCAGCGTAGCGGCAGGGTCAGCCTACGAGCAGTACTTC. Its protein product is CASSVAAGSAYEQYF.

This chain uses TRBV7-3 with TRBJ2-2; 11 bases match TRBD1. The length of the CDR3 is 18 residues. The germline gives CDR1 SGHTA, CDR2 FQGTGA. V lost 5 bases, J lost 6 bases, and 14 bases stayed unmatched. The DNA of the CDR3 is TGTGCCAGCAGCCCGCAACGGTGGGGACAGGGGGTGTCCGGGGAGCTGTTTTTT. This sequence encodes CASSPQRWGQGVSGELFF.

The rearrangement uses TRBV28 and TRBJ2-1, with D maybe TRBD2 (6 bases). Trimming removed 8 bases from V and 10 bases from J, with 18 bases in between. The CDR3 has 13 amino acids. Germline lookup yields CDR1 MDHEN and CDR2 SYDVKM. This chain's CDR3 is CASLRSGSVEQFF. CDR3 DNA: TGTGCCAGCTTAAGGTCCGGGAGCGTAGAGCAGTTCTTC.

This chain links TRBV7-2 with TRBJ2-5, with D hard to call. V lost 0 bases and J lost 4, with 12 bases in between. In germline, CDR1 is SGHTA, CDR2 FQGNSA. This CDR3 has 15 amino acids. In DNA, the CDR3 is TGTGCCAGCAGCTTAGCCCTTGAGTCGCGAGAGACCCAGTACTTC. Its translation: CASSLALESRETQYF.

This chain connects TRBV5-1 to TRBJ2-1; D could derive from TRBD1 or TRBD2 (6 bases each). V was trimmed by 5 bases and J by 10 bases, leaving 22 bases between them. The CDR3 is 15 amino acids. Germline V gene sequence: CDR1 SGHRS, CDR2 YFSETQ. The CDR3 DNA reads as TGCGCCAGCAGTCTGCTGGGACAAAACGCGGGAGAGCAGTTCTTC. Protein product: CASSLLGQNAGEQFF.

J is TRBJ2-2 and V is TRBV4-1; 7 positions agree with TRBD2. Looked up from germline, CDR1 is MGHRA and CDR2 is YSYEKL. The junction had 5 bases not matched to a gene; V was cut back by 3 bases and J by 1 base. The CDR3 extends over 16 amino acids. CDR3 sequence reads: CASSQPLAVNTGELFF. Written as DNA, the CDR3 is TGCGCCAGCAGCCAGCCTCTAGCGGTGAACACCGGGGAGCTGTTTTTT.